The present TCR beta chain was sequenced within a study of shared T cell receptors in the human thymus. This CDR3 is 13 amino acids long. Trimming pared 4 bases from V and 4 bases from J, leaving 8 bases between. The germline V gene has CDR1 LGHNA and CDR2 YSLEER. Assay: immunoSEQ multiplex PCR; the TCRdb copy retains only in-frame clones and omits some. The sample includes some 720,000 clones, 85% to 90% of them seen just once. The same specimen was also included in a second study, on human thymus T cells. That study reports: Donors were healthy Finnish infants having corrective surgery for congenital heart defects. Thymic tissue was derived from resections collected during corrective heart surgery. Use of V and J genes seemed skewed within the thymic and blood repertoires. Related work showed strongly overlapping thymic repertoires across unrelated individuals.

The specimen was thymocytes. This receptor was identified in a boy in the first two years of life with a congenital heart defect. The J gene is TRBJ1-5, the V gene TRBV4-3; TRBD1 is a possible D gene (5 bases). CDR3 region: CASSRRQNQPQHF. CDR3 nucleotide sequence: TGCGCCAGCAGCCGCCGACAGAATCAGCCCCAGCATTTT.